The 11 T cell receptor beta chains below were found in one sample sequenced in a study of blood T cells in healthy people across ages. For the second PCR, which ran for 7 to 11 cycles, a sample-barcoded 5' primer and a J-beta primer mix were used. TCRdb re-called the 5' RACE reads through MiXCR, storing one row per CDR3 protein. Here the sample spans 1.5 million to 2 million distinct CDR3 sequences, 30% to 35% being singletons. Sequencing was performed on blood. Receptors were obtained from a woman in her twenties or thirties in good health.

The chain employs TRBV7-2 and TRBJ2-5, with TRBD2 matching over 11 bases. V dropped 2 bases and J dropped 4; count of bases not matched to a gene: 6. The CDR3 totals 16 residues. Germline-derived CDR1 and CDR2 are SGHTA and FQGNSA. The DNA of the CDR3 is TGTGCCAGCAGCTTATCAAACGGACTAGCGGGAGAGACCCAGTACTTC. Translation gives CASSLSNGLAGETQYF.

A word on this clonotype: At one boundary the junction diverges from the germline segment, which might be a read error. The J gene is TRBJ2-5, the V gene TRBV3-1; unclear D gene. Per the germline V gene, CDR1 is LGHDT and CDR2 is YNNKEL (reference sequence). The CDR3 length is 11 residues. CDR3 loop: CANSIGETQYF. The CDR3 bases are TGTGCCAACAGCATCGGTGAGACCCAGTACTTC.

This clonotype came up a few times. The chain uses TRBV28 and TRBJ2-1; D could derive from TRBD1 or TRBD2 (5 bases each). Germline values: CDR1 MDHEN, CDR2 SYDVKM. V was trimmed by 5 bases and J by 8 bases, leaving 25 bases between them. CDR3 size: 17 residues. The CDR3 is CASSPVTGPTEPHEQFF. The CDR3 DNA reads TGTGCCAGCAGTCCCGTAACGGGACCCACCGAACCCCATGAGCAGTTCTTC.

The V call is TRBV10-3, the J call TRBJ1-2; unclear D gene. Trimming left V 1 base short and J 4 bases short, with 7 bases between. Germline loops: CDR1 ENHRY, CDR2 SYGVKD. The CDR3 sequence is 13 residues long. CDR3: CAISEYAVYGYTF. CDR3 DNA sequence: TGTGCCATCAGTGAGTACGCAGTCTATGGCTACACCTTC.

This clonotype was seen a handful of times. The rearrangement links TRBV19 to TRBJ2-1; D call uncertain. This CDR3 comprises 15 residues. Germline values: CDR1 LNHDA, CDR2 SQIVND (reference sequence). V was shortened by 1 base and J by 3 bases, with 10 bases between the two germline ends. CDR3 sequence: CASSIAQQYYNEQFF. The CDR3 nucleotides are TGTGCCAGTAGTATAGCCCAGCAGTACTACAATGAGCAGTTCTTC.

The V and J genes are TRBV27 and TRBJ2-2; D is possibly TRBD2 (6 bases). The ends were cut back, 4 bases at V and 4 bases at J, with 13 bases in the middle. The CDR3 totals 15 residues. CDR1 is MNHEY, CDR2 SMNVEV, per germline (reference sequence). CDR3 sequence: CASSWRVGATGELFF. The CDR3 DNA follows: TGTGCCAGCAGTTGGAGGGTTGGCGCCACCGGGGAGCTGTTTTTT.

The genes are TRBV2 and TRBJ1-2; 7 bases agree with TRBD1. V was clipped by 6 bases and J by 10 bases; unmatched bases: 14. CDR3 size: 14 residues. CDR1 SNHLY and CDR2 FYNNEI come from the germline V gene. CDR3 DNA sequence: TGTGCCAGCAGCGCGACAGGGACGGGCACGGACTACACCTTC. Amino acids: CASSATGTGTDYTF. The full variable domain, completed using reference TRBV2 and TRBJ1-2, is EPEVTQTPSHQVTQMGQEVILRCVPISNHLYFYWYRQILGQKVEFLVSFYNNEISEKSEIFDDQFSVERPDGSNFTLKIRSTKLEDSAMYFCASSATGTGTDYTFGSGTRLTVV.

The J gene is TRBJ1-1, the V gene TRBV20-1, with D hard to call. CDR1 is DFQATT, CDR2 SNEGSKA, per germline (reference sequence). Trimming shortened V by 2 bases and J by 1 base, and 8 bases separated the two germline ends. This CDR3 region has 13 residues. CDR3 amino acids: CSARQEPNTEAFF. CDR3 DNA sequence: TGCAGTGCTAGACAGGAGCCGAACACTGAAGCTTTCTTT.

As concerns this clonotype: One end of the junction does not line up with germline, which may come from a read error. The rearrangement uses TRBV20-1 and TRBJ2-1; 8 nucleotides align to TRBD2. CDR1 DFQATT and CDR2 SNEGSKA come from the germline V gene (reference sequence). This CDR3 is built from 15 residues. The DNA of the CDR3 is TGCAGTACTAGCCAAGCGGGAGACGTCTACAATGAGCAGTTCTTC. Protein sequence: CSTSQAGDVYNEQFF.

The chain links TRBV7-3 to TRBJ1-6; possibly TRBD1 for D (5 bases). Germline lookup yields CDR1 SGHTA and CDR2 FQGTGA. Trimming stripped 5 bases from V and 7 bases from J, with 12 bases between. The CDR3 is 14 amino acids. CDR3 sequence reads: CASSKGDANSPLHF. Written as DNA, the CDR3 is TGTGCCAGCAGCAAAGGGGACGCGAATTCACCCCTCCACTTT.

This clonotype was counted ten times or more. This chain connects TRBV7-2 to TRBJ2-5; D is uncertain. The CDR3 sequence is 13 residues long. From germline, CDR1 is SGHTA and CDR2 FQGNSA. V was pared by 5 bases and J by 5 bases, with 12 bases between. DNA of the CDR3: TGTGCCAGCAGCGAAAGGCCCTGGGAGACCCAGTACTTC. As protein: CASSERPWETQYF.